A single sample gave rise to the 25 T cell receptor beta chains below, sequenced in a study of cytomegalovirus exposure and HLA in healthy donors. In the PCR, 60 Vbeta and 13 Jbeta primers were used. Repertoires were generated with immunoSEQ multiplex PCR, while TCRdb's copy carries only in-frame clones and drops some. The sample includes roughly 78,000 clones. The sample consisted of PBMCs. These receptors originate from a man aged 35 to 55 in good health and CMV-seronegative.

The chain employs TRBV27 and TRBJ2-7, with a tentative D call TRBD1 (5 bases). V was trimmed by 3 bases and J by 1 base, leaving 10 bases between them. Germline V gives CDR1 MNHEY, CDR2 SMNVEV (reference sequence). This CDR3 contains 14 residues. The CDR3, as DNA: TGTGCCAGCAGTTTTAAGGGGCTTTCCTACGAGCAGTACTTC. This encodes CASSFKGLSYEQYF.

The chain couples TRBV6-6 to TRBJ1-5; D gene uncertain. The V gene lost 10 bases and the J gene lost 2 bases, with 9 bases spanning the gap. CDR1 is MNHNY, CDR2 SVGAGI, per germline (reference sequence). This CDR3 contains 12 residues. CDR3 nucleotides: TGTGCCACCCAGGATGGCAATCAGCCCCAGCATTTT. Its protein is CATQDGNQPQHF.

This chain links TRBV6-5 with TRBJ2-1; 8 bases align to TRBD1. This CDR3 contains 15 residues. Germline CDR1 MNHEY, CDR2 SVGAGI. After removal of 2 bases from V and 8 bases from J, the junction contained 8 bases not matched to a gene. CDR3 DNA sequence: TGTGCCAGCAGTTACGTAGGACAGGGCATCGATGAGCAGTTCTTC. Translation: CASSYVGQGIDEQFF.

The chain has TRBV7-9 and TRBJ1-1; a weak D match, TRBD1 (5 bases). In germline, CDR1 is SEHNR, CDR2 FQNEAQ (reference sequence). The CDR3 length is 13 residues. Trimming shortened V by 4 bases and J by 0 bases, and 6 bases separated the two germline ends. CDR3 residues: CASSSDMNTEAFF. CDR3 nucleotide sequence: TGTGCCAGCAGCTCGGACATGAACACTGAAGCTTTCTTT.

The J gene is TRBJ1-2, the V gene TRBV28; D remains ambiguous. The CDR3 spans 12 residues. The V end was cut by 4 bases, the J end by 4 bases, with 7 bases between. In germline, CDR1 is MDHEN, CDR2 SYDVKM. CDR3 nucleotides: TGTGCCAGCAGTTCAATCGGCTATGGCTACACCTTC. As protein: CASSSIGYGYTF.

The chain carries TRBV18 and TRBJ1-4; D remains ambiguous. There are 15 residues in the CDR3. CDR1 and CDR2 from the germline V gene are KGHSH and LQKENI. V was trimmed by 3 bases and J by 0 bases, leaving 8 bases between them. The CDR3: CASSPTLATNEKLFF. The DNA of the CDR3 is TGTGCCAGCTCACCCACTCTAGCAACTAATGAAAAACTGTTTTTT.

This chain uses TRBV9 with TRBJ2-3; D remains ambiguous. With 0 bases removed from V and 0 bases from J, the gap between germline ends came to 5 bases. CDR3 length equals 14 residues. CDR1 is SGDLS and CDR2 is YYNGEE in the germline V gene. The CDR3 sequence: CASSVALSTDTQYF. CDR3 in DNA: TGTGCCAGCAGCGTAGCCCTAAGCACAGATACGCAGTATTTT.

The V gene is TRBV6-5, the J gene TRBJ1-1; no clear D gene. Germline V gene sequence: CDR1 MNHEY, CDR2 SVGAGI. The V gene lost 7 bases and the J gene lost 3 bases, with 6 bases spanning the gap. The CDR3 loop spans 11 amino acids. The CDR3 here is CASKRDTEAFF. In DNA form, the CDR3 reads TGTGCCAGCAAGCGGGACACTGAAGCTTTCTTT.

V usage is TRBV11-2 and J usage is TRBJ2-1; TRBD2 aligns across 8 bases. Germline CDR1 reads SGHAT; CDR2 reads FQNNGV. Trimming removed 3 bases from V and 0 bases from J; junction bases left unmatched: 4. The CDR3 is 16 amino acids. CDR3 nucleotide sequence: TGTGCCAGCAGCTTTGGAACTAGCGGCTCCTACAATGAGCAGTTCTTC. It specifies CASSFGTSGSYNEQFF.

CDR3 region: CASSDGPWETQYF. For the CDR3, the DNA is TGTGCCAGCAGTGATGGCCCTTGGGAGACCCAGTACTTC. The rearrangement links TRBV6-1 to TRBJ2-5; D is unresolved. V gave up 3 bases and J gave up 5 bases, with 10 bases separating them. The CDR3 loop spans 13 amino acids. Looked up from germline, CDR1 is MNHNS and CDR2 is SASEGT.

The CDR3 spells CASSQGLAGFYEQYF. CDR3 nucleotides: TGTGCCAGCAGTCAAGGACTAGCGGGATTCTACGAGCAGTACTTC. This rearrangement joins TRBV28 to TRBJ2-7; the match to TRBD2 covers 12 bases. V was pared by 5 bases and J by 3 bases, with 5 bases of the junction left unmatched. Germline CDR1 is MDHEN and CDR2 is SYDVKM. This CDR3 is 15 amino acids long. The complete variable domain, with remaining parts taken from reference TRBV28 and TRBJ2-7, reads DVKVTQSSRYLVKRTGEKVFLECVQDMDHENMFWYRQDPGLGLRLIYFSYDVKMKEKGDIPEGYSVSREKKERFSLILESASTNQTSMYLCASSQGLAGFYEQYFGPGTRLTVT.

Here the CDR3 reads CASSQEALLNTEAFF. CDR3 nucleotides: TGTGCCAGCAGCCAAGAAGCTTTATTAAACACTGAAGCTTTCTTT. The chain has TRBV14 and TRBJ1-1; the D is unclear. Germline loops: CDR1 SGHDN, CDR2 FVKESK. CDR3 size: 15 residues. Trimming pared 0 bases from V and 2 bases from J, leaving 10 bases between.

This chain uses TRBV5-5 with TRBJ1-6, with D maybe TRBD1 (5 bases). V lost 2 bases and J 10 bases, leaving 16 bases between the germline ends. The CDR3 has 15 amino acids. Germline V gene sequence: CDR1 SGHKS, CDR2 YYEKEE (reference sequence). CDR3 in DNA: TGTGCCAGCAGCTTCTCTTCGGGGGTAGGCTCACCCCTCCACTTT. It yields the protein CASSFSSGVGSPLHF.

The genes are TRBV19 and TRBJ2-5; 12 nucleotides align to TRBD2. The length of the CDR3 is 17 residues. J lost 0 bases, V lost 10 bases, and 12 bases had no gene match. Looked up from germline, CDR1 is LNHDA and CDR2 is SQIVND (reference sequence). The CDR3 protein is CATTSTSGRPNQETQYF. For the CDR3, the DNA is TGTGCCACCACATCCACTAGCGGGAGGCCTAACCAAGAGACCCAGTACTTC.

The V gene is TRBV27, the J gene TRBJ1-5; TRBD1 aligns across 8 bases. The junction had 5 bases not matched to a gene; V was cut back by 3 bases and J by 4 bases. This CDR3 has 15 residues. The germline CDR1 and CDR2 sequences are MNHEY and SMNVEV (reference sequence). The CDR3 DNA is TGTGCCAGCAGTTTTCGGTACAGGGGGAATCAGCCCCAGCATTTT. It is translated as CASSFRYRGNQPQHF.

J is TRBJ1-1 and V is TRBV14, with 7 bases identical to TRBD1. The J segment lost 2 bases and the V segment lost 0 bases, leaving 21 bases of the junction unmatched. Germline V gene lookup returns CDR1 SGHDN and CDR2 FVKESK. This CDR3 has 21 amino acids. The CDR3 DNA reads TGTGCCAGCAGCCAAGACCCGACAGGGCGATGGGGCTTTGGGGCCAACACTGAAGCTTTCTTT. Encoded protein: CASSQDPTGRWGFGANTEAFF.

This rearrangement joins TRBV27 to TRBJ2-7, with D possibly being TRBD2 (5 bases). This CDR3 has 13 residues. Germline V gene data show CDR1 as MNHEY and CDR2 as SMNVEV (reference sequence). V was clipped by 3 bases and J by 4 bases, with 10 bases between them. The DNA of the CDR3 is TGTGCCAGCAGTTTTGGGGAGAGGTACGAGCAGTACTTC. Translated, it gives CASSFGERYEQYF.

V and J are TRBV6-1 and TRBJ2-7, with 9 nucleotides matching TRBD1. This CDR3 comprises 13 residues. Germline V gives CDR1 MNHNS, CDR2 SASEGT. Trimming took 5 bases from V and 5 from J; bases not matched to a gene: 4. The CDR3 spells CASSTGGWNEQYF. CDR3 nucleotides: TGTGCCAGCAGTACAGGGGGCTGGAACGAGCAGTACTTC.

The rearrangement uses TRBV28 and TRBJ2-7; D gene ambiguous. This CDR3 spans 13 amino acids. Per the germline V gene, CDR1 is MDHEN and CDR2 is SYDVKM. V lost 6 bases and J lost 4, with 13 bases in between. CDR3 DNA sequence: TGTGCCAGCAGCATAAACTCGAGGTACGAGCAGTACTTC. This encodes CASSINSRYEQYF.

CDR3 DNA: TGTGCCAGCTATGGGCTGGGGGCGGATACGCAGTATTTT. As protein: CASYGLGADTQYF. The rearrangement links TRBV6-5 to TRBJ2-3, with a weak D call TRBD1 (6 bases). Trimming took 8 bases from V and 6 from J, leaving 15 bases between them. The CDR3 has 13 amino acids. CDR1 is MNHEY, CDR2 SVGAGI, per germline.

The chain recombines TRBV30 with TRBJ1-6; 8 nucleotides line up with TRBD1. The CDR3 is 17 amino acids. Germline V CDR1 and CDR2: GTSNPN, SVGIG (reference sequence). The trim removed 2 bases at V and 0 bases at J, leaving 6 bases unmatched. The CDR3 protein is CAWSYRTGSSYNSPLHF. The CDR3 region has the DNA TGTGCCTGGAGTTACCGGACAGGGAGCTCCTATAATTCACCCCTCCACTTT. Complete variable domain (other parts from reference TRBV30 and TRBJ1-6): SQTIHQWPATLVQPVGSPLSLECTVEGTSNPNLYWYRQAAGRGLQLLFYSVGIGQISSEVPQNLSASRPQDRQFILSSKKLLLSDSGFYLCAWSYRTGSSYNSPLHFGNGTRLTVT.

This chain joins TRBV6-5 and TRBJ1-5; 7 bases agree with TRBD1. V gave up 2 bases and J gave up 0 bases; unmatched junction bases: 1. Germline CDR1 reads MNHEY; CDR2 reads SVGAGI. The length of the CDR3 is 15 residues. The CDR3 nucleotides read TGTGCCAGCAGTTACGACAGGGATAGCAATCAGCCCCAGCATTTT. Amino acid sequence: CASSYDRDSNQPQHF.

This chain connects TRBV5-1 to TRBJ2-7; perhaps TRBD1 as D (6 bases). The CDR3 extends over 15 amino acids. CDR1 is SGHRS and CDR2 is YFSETQ in the germline V gene. Trimming shortened V by 2 bases and J by 2 bases, and 14 bases separated the two germline ends. CDR3 in amino acids: CASSFGGRGAYEQYF. The CDR3 DNA sequence: TGCGCCAGCAGCTTCGGCGGCAGGGGAGCCTACGAGCAGTACTTC. The full variable domain, rest sourced from reference TRBV5-1 and TRBJ2-7, is KAGVTQTPRYLIKTRGQQVTLSCSPISGHRSVSWYQQTPGQGLQFLFEYFSETQRNKGNFPGRFSGRQFSNSRSEMNVSTLELGDSALYLCASSFGGRGAYEQYFGPGTRLTVT.

The chain links TRBV27 to TRBJ1-1; no clear D gene. Germline V gene lookup returns CDR1 MNHEY and CDR2 SMNVEV (reference sequence). V shed 8 bases and J shed 0 bases, with 10 bases lying between them. This CDR3 is built from 13 residues. This CDR3 reads CASGVVMNTEAFF. As DNA, the CDR3 is TGTGCCAGCGGAGTTGTTATGAACACTGAAGCTTTCTTT.

The chain has TRBV19 and TRBJ1-5; 7 bases map to TRBD1. Per the germline V gene, CDR1 is LNHDA and CDR2 is SQIVND (reference sequence). Trimming cost V 4 bases and J 4 bases; bases outside gene matches: 16. This CDR3 is 18 amino acids long. Here the CDR3 DNA reads TGTGCCAGTAGTACTAAAAGAGACAGGGAGAGGGGAAATCAGCCCCAGCATTTT. It yields the protein CASSTKRDRERGNQPQHF.